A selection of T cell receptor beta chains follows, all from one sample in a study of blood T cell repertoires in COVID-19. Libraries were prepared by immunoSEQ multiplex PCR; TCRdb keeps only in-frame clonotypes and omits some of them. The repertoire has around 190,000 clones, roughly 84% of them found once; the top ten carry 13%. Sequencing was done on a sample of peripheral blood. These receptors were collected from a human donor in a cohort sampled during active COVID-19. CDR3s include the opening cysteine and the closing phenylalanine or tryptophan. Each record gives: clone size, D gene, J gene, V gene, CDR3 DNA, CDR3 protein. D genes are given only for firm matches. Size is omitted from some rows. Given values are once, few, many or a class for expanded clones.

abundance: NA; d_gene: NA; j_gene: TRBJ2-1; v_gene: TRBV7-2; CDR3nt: TGTGCCAGCAGCACCCGGGGGAGCAGGGTGGATGAGCAGTTCTTC; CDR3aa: CASSTRGSRVDEQFF
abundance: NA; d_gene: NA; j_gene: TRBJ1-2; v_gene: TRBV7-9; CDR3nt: TGTGCCAGCAGTAGCTTTAACGGAAGCCCCAATGGCTACACCTTC; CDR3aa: CASSSFNGSPNGYTF
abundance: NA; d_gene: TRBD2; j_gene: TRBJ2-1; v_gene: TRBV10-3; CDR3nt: TGTGCCATCAGTGTCACACCTAGCGGGAGCTCAAATGAGCAGTTCTTC; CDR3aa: CAISVTPSGSSNEQFF
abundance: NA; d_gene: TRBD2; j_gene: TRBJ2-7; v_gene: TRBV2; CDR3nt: TGTGCCAGCACCACCGGGGCTAGCGGGACCTACGAGCAGTACTTC; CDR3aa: CASTTGASGTYEQYF
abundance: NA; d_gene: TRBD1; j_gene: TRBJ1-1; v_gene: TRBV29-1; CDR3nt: TGCAGCGTGGGACAGAGCAACACTGAAGCTTTCTTT; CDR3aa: CSVGQSNTEAFF
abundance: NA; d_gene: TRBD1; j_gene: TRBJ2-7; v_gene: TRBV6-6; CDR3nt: TGTGCCAGCAGTTTCGGACAGGGATCCTACGAGCAGTACTTC; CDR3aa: CASSFGQGSYEQYF
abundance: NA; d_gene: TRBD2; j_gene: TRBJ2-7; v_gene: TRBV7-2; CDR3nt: TGTGCCAGCAGCTTAAGACTAGCGGAGCAGTACTTC; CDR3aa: CASSLRLAEQYF
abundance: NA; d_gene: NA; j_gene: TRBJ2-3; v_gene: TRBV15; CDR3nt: TGTGCCACCAGCACCTACAAGCAGGCAGATACGCAGTATTTT; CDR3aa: CATSTYKQADTQYF
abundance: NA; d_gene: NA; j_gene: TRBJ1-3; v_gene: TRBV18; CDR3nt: TGTGCCAGCTCACCCGGGACTCAACCTGGAAACACCATATATTTT; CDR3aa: CASSPGTQPGNTIYF
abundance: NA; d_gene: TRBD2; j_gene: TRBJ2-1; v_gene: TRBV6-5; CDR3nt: TGTGCCAGCAGTTCCGATAGGACTAGTCTGCCGTTCTTC; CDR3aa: CASSSDRTSLPFF
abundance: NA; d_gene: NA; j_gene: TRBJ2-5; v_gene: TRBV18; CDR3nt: TGTGCCAGCTCCCTAGCTGTGGGCAGGCTCCAAGAGACCCAGTACTTC; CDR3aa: CASSLAVGRLQETQYF
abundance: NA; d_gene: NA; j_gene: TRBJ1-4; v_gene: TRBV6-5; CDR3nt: TGTGCCAGCAGTTACGGGCCAACTAATGAAAAACTGTTTTTT; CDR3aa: CASSYGPTNEKLFF
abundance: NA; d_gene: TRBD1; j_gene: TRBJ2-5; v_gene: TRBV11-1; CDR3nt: TGTGCCACCCTCCGGACAGGCCAAGAGACCCAGTACTTC; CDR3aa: CATLRTGQETQYF
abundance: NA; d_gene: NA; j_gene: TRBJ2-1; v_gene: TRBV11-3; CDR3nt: TGTGCCAGCAGCTTACAGGGCAATGAGCAGTTCTTC; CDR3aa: CASSLQGNEQFF
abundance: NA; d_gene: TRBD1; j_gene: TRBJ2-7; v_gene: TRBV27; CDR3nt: TGTGCCAGCAGTTCCCGAAGGGGGCAAAGGTACGAGCAGTACTTC; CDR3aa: CASSSRRGQRYEQYF
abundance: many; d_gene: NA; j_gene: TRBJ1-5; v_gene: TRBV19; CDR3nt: TGTGCCAGTAGCACACGCCTTCCAGTGACAGCTAGCAATCAGCCCCAGCATTTT; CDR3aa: CASSTRLPVTASNQPQHF
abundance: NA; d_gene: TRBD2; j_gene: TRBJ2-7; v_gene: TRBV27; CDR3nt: TGTGCCAGCAGTCCACTTCGGGGACTAGCGGGTGGTGAGCAGTACTTC; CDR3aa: CASSPLRGLAGGEQYF
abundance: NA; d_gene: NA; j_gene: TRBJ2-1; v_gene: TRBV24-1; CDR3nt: TGTGCCACCAGTGTAACTCGACCGGGAAACAATGAGCAGTTCTTC; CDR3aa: CATSVTRPGNNEQFF
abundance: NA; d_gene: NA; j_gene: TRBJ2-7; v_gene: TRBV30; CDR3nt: TGTGCCTGGAGTGTACCAGGGTCGCCCTACGAGCAGTACTTC; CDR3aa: CAWSVPGSPYEQYF
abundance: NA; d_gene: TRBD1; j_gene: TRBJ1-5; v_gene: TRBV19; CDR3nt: TGTGCCAGTAGTACCCCCGGGACAGGGGTGTTGGGTAGCAATCAGCCCCAGCATTTT; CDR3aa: CASSTPGTGVLGSNQPQHF